This TCR beta chain was captured by sequencing in a study of a mutant IDH1 vaccine in newly diagnosed glioma. Time point specified: week 23, last vaccination. The study gave 300 ug of mutant IDH1 20-mer peptide per vaccine dose, with topical imiquimod. The repertoire was sequenced with immunoSEQ multiplex PCR; TCRdb's copy has only in-frame clones and lacks some. The sample has tens of thousands of clones; more than 70% are singletons. The germline gives CDR1 SGHVS, CDR2 FQNEAQ. The CDR3 sequence is 16 residues long. The junction had 7 bases not matched to a gene; V was cut back by 5 bases and J by 0 bases. A note on this clone: The antigen remains unidentified.

The chain uses TRBV7-8 and TRBJ1-5, with 7 positions matching TRBD1. The clonotype was recovered from a woman in her forties or fifties with glioma. Sample: PBMCs, taken from a glioma patient whose treatment included an IDH1 peptide vaccine. The CDR3 DNA follows: TGTGCCAGCAGCCCGTACAGGGGCCGTAGCAATCAGCCCCAGCATTTT. This translates into CASSPYRGRSNQPQHF.